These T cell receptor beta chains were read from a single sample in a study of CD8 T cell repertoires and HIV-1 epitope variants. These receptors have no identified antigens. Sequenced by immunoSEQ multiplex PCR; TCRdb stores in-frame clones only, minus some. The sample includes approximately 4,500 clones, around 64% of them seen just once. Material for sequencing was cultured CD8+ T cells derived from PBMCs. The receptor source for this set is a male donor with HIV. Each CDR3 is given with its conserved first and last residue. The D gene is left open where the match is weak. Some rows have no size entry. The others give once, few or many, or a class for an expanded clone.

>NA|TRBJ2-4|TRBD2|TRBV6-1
TGTGCCAGCAGTGAAGCTACCCTCGGGACTAGCGGGAGGGCCTACATTCAGTACTTC
CASSEATLGTSGRAYIQYF
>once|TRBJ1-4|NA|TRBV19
TGTGCCAGTAGGGACCGGAGCGGGCCAAGTGAAAAACTGTTTTTT
CASRDRSGPSEKLFF
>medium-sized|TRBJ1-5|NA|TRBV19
TGTGCCAGTAGTATAGTTCCGGAGGGGCCCCAGCATTTT
CASSIVPEGPQHF
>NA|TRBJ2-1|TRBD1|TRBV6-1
TGTGCCAGCAGTGAAGCGGCAGGGGGTGGCAGTGAGCAGTTCTTC
CASSEAAGGGSEQFF
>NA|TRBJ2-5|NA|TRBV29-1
TGCAGCGTTGAAGCCCCTGGGGTAGAGACCCAGTACTTC
CSVEAPGVETQYF
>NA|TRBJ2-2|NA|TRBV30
TGTGCCTGGAGTGTATTGGGGGACACCGGGGAGCTGTTTTTT
CAWSVLGDTGELFF
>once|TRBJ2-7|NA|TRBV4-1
TGCGCCAGCAGCTTCCGACATGAATCCTACGAGCAGTACTTC
CASSFRHESYEQYF
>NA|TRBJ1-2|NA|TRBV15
TGTGCCACCAGCAGAGATGCAGGGGCGGACTATGGCTACACCTTC
CATSRDAGADYGYTF
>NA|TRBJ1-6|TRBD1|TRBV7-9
TGTGCCAGCAGCTTGGACAGGGTAGCCTATAATTCACCCCTCCACTTT
CASSLDRVAYNSPLHF
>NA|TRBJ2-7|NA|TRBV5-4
TGTGCCAGCAGCTTGAGGACAACCTCGGAGTACGAGCAGTACTTC
CASSLRTTSEYEQYF
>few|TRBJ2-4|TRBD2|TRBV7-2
TGTGCCAGCAGCTTGCCGGGACTAGCGGGATCGGGGAACATTCAGTACTTC
CASSLPGLAGSGNIQYF
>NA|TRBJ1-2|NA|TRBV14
TGTGCCAGCAGCCTCGACAGTGGGTATGGCTACACCTTC
CASSLDSGYGYTF
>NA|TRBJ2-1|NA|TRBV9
TGTGCCAGCAGCCCCCGTAGCGCGACCACCTACAATGAGCAGTTCTTC
CASSPRSATTYNEQFF
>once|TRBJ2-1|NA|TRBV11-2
TGTGCCAGCAGCCCCAGGGGAGGGGGTCCCTACAATGAGCAGTTCTTC
CASSPRGGGPYNEQFF
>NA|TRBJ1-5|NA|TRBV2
TGTGCCAGCAGTCAGGACAGCCAGGGCAATCAGCCCCAGCATTTT
CASSQDSQGNQPQHF
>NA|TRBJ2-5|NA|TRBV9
TGTGCCAGCAGCTCCGCCGGGATAGATCAAGAGACCCAGTACTTC
CASSSAGIDQETQYF
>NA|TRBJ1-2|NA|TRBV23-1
TGCGCCAGCAGTCAATGGAGGCTTAACTATGGCTACACCTTC
CASSQWRLNYGYTF
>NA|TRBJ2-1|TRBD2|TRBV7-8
TGTGCCAGCAGCTCCCCCGGGACTAGCGGGATTGGGGGTAATGAGCAGTTCTTC
CASSSPGTSGIGGNEQFF
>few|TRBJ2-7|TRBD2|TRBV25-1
TGTGCCAGCAGTGAATGGGGAGGGGACGAGCAGTACTTC
CASSEWGGDEQYF
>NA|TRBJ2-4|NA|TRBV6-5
TGTGCCAGCAGGAACACTGGACAGAGCTGGTACTTC
CASRNTGQSWYF
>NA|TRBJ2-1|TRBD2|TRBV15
TGTGCCACCAGCAGAGTTAAAGCGGGATCGCACAATGAGCAGTTCTTC
CATSRVKAGSHNEQFF
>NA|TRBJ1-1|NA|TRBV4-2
TGTGCCAGCAGCCAAGATCGGGGGCAGTTCGGCGCTGAAGCTTTCTTT
CASSQDRGQFGAEAFF
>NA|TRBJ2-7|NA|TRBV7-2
TGTGCCAGCAGCTTAGAAGACGGAAACTACGAGCAGTACTTC
CASSLEDGNYEQYF
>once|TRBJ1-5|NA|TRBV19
TGTGCCAGTAAAAGCGGGAATCAGCCCCAGCATTTT
CASKSGNQPQHF
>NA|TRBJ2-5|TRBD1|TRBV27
TGTGCCAGCCGGGGGACAGGTCAAGAGACCCAGTACTTC
CASRGTGQETQYF
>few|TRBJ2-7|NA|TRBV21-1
TGTGCCAGCAGCTTACCAAGCTCCTACGAGCAGTACTTC
CASSLPSSYEQYF
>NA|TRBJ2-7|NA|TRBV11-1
TGTGCCAGCAGCATCGTCGACACGGGCGAGCAGTACTTC
CASSIVDTGEQYF
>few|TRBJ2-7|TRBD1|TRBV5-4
TGTGCCAGCAGCTTGGTGGACAGGTCCTACGAGCAGTACTTC
CASSLVDRSYEQYF
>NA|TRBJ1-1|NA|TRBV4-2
TGTGCCAGCAGCCAAGTGAACACTGAAGCTTTCTTT
CASSQVNTEAFF
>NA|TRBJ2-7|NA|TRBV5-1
TGCGCCAGCAGCTTGGAGTTGGCAGGGGAAAGCTACGAGCAGTACTTC
CASSLELAGESYEQYF
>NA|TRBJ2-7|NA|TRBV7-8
TGTGCCAGCAGCTTGTATGGGGTTGCGACTAGTGGTTACGAGCAGTACTTC
CASSLYGVATSGYEQYF
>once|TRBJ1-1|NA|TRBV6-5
TGTGCCAGCAGTTACTCCAACACTGAAGCTTTCTTT
CASSYSNTEAFF
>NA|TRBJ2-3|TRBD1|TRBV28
TGTGCCAGCCGACAGGGGGGGAAGGGTACGCAGTATTTT
CASRQGGKGTQYF
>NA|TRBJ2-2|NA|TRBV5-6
TGTGCCAGCAGCCCTTACGGGGGGCGCGGGGAGCTGTTTTTT
CASSPYGGRGELFF
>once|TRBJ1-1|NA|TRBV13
TGTGCCAGCAGCTTTTGGGGGACCGATAGGAGCACTGAAGCTTTCTTT
CASSFWGTDRSTEAFF
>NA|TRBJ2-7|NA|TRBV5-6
TGTGCCAGCAGCTTGGGGCCTTCTTTGGGAGATTACGAGCAGTACTTC
CASSLGPSLGDYEQYF
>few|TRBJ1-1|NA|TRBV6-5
TGTGCCAGCAGTTACTCGAGACAGCAGAACACTGAAGCTTTCTTT
CASSYSRQQNTEAFF
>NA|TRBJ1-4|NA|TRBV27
TGTGCCAGCAGTTTCCCCCGGCCCCGGCGCAGGGCTAATGAAAAACTGTTTTTT
CASSFPRPRRRANEKLFF
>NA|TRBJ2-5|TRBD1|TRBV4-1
TGCGCCAGCAGCCAAGCCCTGGACAGGAAAGAGACCCAGTACTTC
CASSQALDRKETQYF
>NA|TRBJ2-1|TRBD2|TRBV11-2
TGTGCCAGCAGCTTAGCGGGGGGGCCGAGTGAGCAGTTCTTC
CASSLAGGPSEQFF
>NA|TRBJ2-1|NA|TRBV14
TGTGCCAGCAGCCAACCTCCCCCAGGGTCGTATGAGCAGTTCTTC
CASSQPPPGSYEQFF
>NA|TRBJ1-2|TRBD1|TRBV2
TGTGCCAGCAGTTACAGGGGAAACTATGGCTACACCTTC
CASSYRGNYGYTF
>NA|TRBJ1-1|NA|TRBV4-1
TGCGCCAGCAGCCAGGCAGTGAGCACTGAAGCTTTCTTT
CASSQAVSTEAFF
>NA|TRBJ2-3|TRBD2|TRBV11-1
TGTGCCAGCAGCTCCGGGGGGGCGAATACGCAGTATTTT
CASSSGGANTQYF
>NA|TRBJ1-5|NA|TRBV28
TGTGCCAGCAGTCTCTCCCCGAACTTACTGAATCAGCCCCAGCATTTT
CASSLSPNLLNQPQHF